The rows below give T cell receptor beta chains drawn from one sample of a study of T cell responses to AZD1222 COVID-19 vaccine. The protocol was immunoSEQ multiplex PCR, while the TCRdb copy is restricted to in-frame clones and leaves out a portion. Here the sample spans about 75,000 clones, approximately 90% being singletons. The source material was peripheral blood, sampled 28 days after the second dose of the MenACWY control vaccine. The receptors stem from an adult who received the MenACWY meningococcal vaccine as a control. Each CDR3 is given without its conserved first and last residue.

J,V,CDR3
TRBJ2-7,TRBV11-3,ASSAGISYEQY
TRBJ1-5,TRBV7-9,ASSLEGGQPQH
TRBJ1-1,TRBV2,ATERPLNTEAF
TRBJ2-3,TRBV29-1,SASPLSTDTQY
TRBJ2-7,TRBV5-1,ASSLVGGALAEQY
TRBJ2-3,TRBV9,ASSVVAGLGTDTQY
TRBJ1-2,TRBV6-5,ASSYNAGEGYT
TRBJ1-2,TRBV2,ASSERVFNYGYT
TRBJ2-1,TRBV6-4,ASSDFGQGKDFPHNDEQF
TRBJ2-2,TRBV14,ASSQDPYNGELF
TRBJ2-3,TRBV6-2/TRBV6-3,ASSYRDLPIADTQY
TRBJ1-1,TRBV12-3/TRBV12-4,ASTPNTEAF
TRBJ1-1,TRBV30,ARSDRANTEAF
TRBJ1-5,TRBV6-1,ASSELTGSNQPQH
TRBJ1-5,TRBV6-5,ASRVPGQGSQPQH
TRBJ1-1,TRBV5-1,ASSPGLIGMNTEAF
TRBJ2-3,TRBV2,ASSVRGADTQY
TRBJ1-2,TRBV6-1,ASSDQGANYGYT
TRBJ1-2,TRBV4-3,ASSQDFRGLDYGYT
TRBJ1-3,TRBV12-5,ASGLVQQHSGNTIY
TRBJ2-5,TRBV18,ASSPGTGQETQY
TRBJ1-2,TRBV27,ASRIISDPGQKGYGYT
TRBJ2-3,TRBV4-3,ASSQYYREVDATDTQY
TRBJ1-1,TRBV18,ASSPGGGAMNTEAF
TRBJ1-1,TRBV5-6,ASSLGVEVLMNTEAF
TRBJ2-7,TRBV7-2,ASSRGTYEQY
TRBJ2-7,TRBV30,AWGGSYEQY
TRBJ1-1,TRBV6-5,ASSYSTAMNTEAF
TRBJ1-2,TRBV5-4,ASSLSQETYGYT
TRBJ1-5,TRBV7-2,ASSRDSNQPQH
TRBJ1-2,TRBV18,ASSPLAGEVTGYT
TRBJ2-1,TRBV27,ASSPTAPSGDEQF
TRBJ1-4,TRBV19,ASSNRPSPNEKLF
TRBJ1-1,TRBV30,AWLTGNTEAF
TRBJ2-5,TRBV5-1,ASSWGSGKETQY
TRBJ1-2,TRBV25-1,ASTGAPLGYT
TRBJ2-7,TRBV30,ALGAYEQY
TRBJ1-1,TRBV4-3,ASSQGVGNTEAF
TRBJ2-7,TRBV7-2,ASSPTGEAYEQY
TRBJ2-7,TRBV6-5,ASSYAASGVSYEQY
TRBJ1-4,TRBV5-1,ASSPPGTPSGEKLF
TRBJ1-5,TRBV6-5,ASNGGRPDGQPQH
TRBJ1-5,TRBV19,ASSISSGTGVNQPQH
TRBJ2-2,TRBV4-1,ASSQGQGNTGELF
TRBJ2-5,TRBV7-2,ASSLAFPGGSGGYQETQY
TRBJ1-1,TRBV29-1,SVVQGMNTEAF
TRBJ2-1,TRBV7-9,ASSPWSGGAKDEQF
TRBJ1-5,TRBV19,ASSINSDSNQPQH
TRBJ1-4,TRBV3-1/TRBV3-2,ATATGGNEKLF
TRBJ2-7,TRBV18,ASSSDSTYEQY
TRBJ2-1,TRBV9,ASSVATGLAGYNEQF
TRBJ1-2,TRBV5-4,ASSLATDYYGYT
TRBJ2-5,TRBV6-5,ASRWGAQETQY